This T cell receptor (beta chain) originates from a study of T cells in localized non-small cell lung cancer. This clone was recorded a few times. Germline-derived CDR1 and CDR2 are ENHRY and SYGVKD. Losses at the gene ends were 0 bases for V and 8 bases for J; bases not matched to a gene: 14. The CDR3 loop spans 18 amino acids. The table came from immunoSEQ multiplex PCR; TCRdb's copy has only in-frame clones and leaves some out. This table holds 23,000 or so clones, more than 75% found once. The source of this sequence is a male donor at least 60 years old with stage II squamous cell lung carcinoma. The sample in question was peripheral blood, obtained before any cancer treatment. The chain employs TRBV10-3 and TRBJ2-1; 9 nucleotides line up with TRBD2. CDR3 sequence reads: CAISESYDRGRARDEQFF. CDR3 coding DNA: TGTGCCATCAGTGAGTCGTACGATCGCGGGAGGGCCAGAGATGAGCAGTTCTTC.